Given below is one T cell receptor beta chain in context. Its antigen is not identified. This sample stems from a study of T cell repertoires in cytomegalovirus infection. Across the whole study: Recently identified HLA-C-restricted and well-studied HLA-B-restricted CMV epitopes were used. It was the public TCR beta signatures that indicated both CMV infection and matching HLA type. General study results and limits: CMV carriers with the relevant HLA were identified by cumulative public TCR beta family frequency. CMV-specific TCR beta clonotypes restricted by HLA-C were the ones dominating the ex vivo response.

CDR3 size: 18 residues. Germline trimming cut 0 bases from V and 1 base from J; bases unmatched to any gene: 11. Germline V gene sequence: CDR1 MGHRA, CDR2 YSYEKL. One entry per CDR3 protein results from TCRdb running MiXCR on the reads. The profile covers around 710,000 distinct CDR3 sequences, with approximately 32% appearing a single time and approximately 14% taken by the ten largest. The sequencing here drew on cultured CD8+ T cells from PBMCs, taken from culture after CMV antigen stimulation. The source of this sequence is a human donor in good health (CMV status not recorded). Some clones in this sample may be carry-over from other donors' samples. V and J are TRBV4-1 and TRBJ2-7, with TRBD1 identical over 8 bases. CDR3 sequence reads: CASSQEWQGAIGSYEQYF. The CDR3 DNA sequence: TGCGCCAGCAGCCAAGAATGGCAGGGGGCAATCGGGTCCTACGAGCAGTACTTC.